What follows are 27 T cell receptor beta chains derived from one specimen sequenced in a study of T cell repertoires in cytomegalovirus infection. Via MiXCR, TCRdb re-called the reads, giving one row per CDR3 protein. The sample gives fewer than 350,000 distinct CDR3 sequences, 9.5% of which show up once; 3.5% to 4.5% is in the top ten. The specimen sequenced was PBMCs. These receptors all come from a human donor in good health (CMV status not recorded). Some clones in this sample may be carry-over from other donors' samples.

The V gene is TRBV7-6, the J gene TRBJ2-7; D is unclear. Germline CDR1 and CDR2: SGHVS and FNYEAQ. CDR3 length: 15 residues. V gave up 4 bases and J gave up 2 bases, with 15 bases separating them. CDR3 DNA sequence: TGTGCCAGCAGCTCGGACGGCCCGGACCCCTACGAGCAGTACTTC. This translates into CASSSDGPDPYEQYF. The full variable domain, rest sourced from reference TRBV7-6 and TRBJ2-7, is GAGVSQSPRYKVTKRGQDVALRCDPISGHVSLYWYRQALGQGPEFLTYFNYEAQQDKSGLPNDRFSAERPEGSISTLTIQRTEQRDSAMYRCASSSDGPDPYEQYFGPGTRLTVT.

This sequence joins TRBV5-1 and TRBJ2-5; 7 nucleotides align to TRBD2. The CDR3 runs 15 residues. V lost 7 bases and J lost 3; bases outside the gene matches: 12. Germline V CDR1 and CDR2: SGHRS, YFSETQ. Here the CDR3 reads CASRRGAGAEETQYF. DNA for the CDR3: TGCGCCAGCCGCCGCGGGGCGGGAGCTGAAGAGACCCAGTACTTC.

A word on this clonotype: A much larger clone differs by one base, so this may be a read error. CDR3 in DNA: TGCGCCAGCAGCTTTTGGACAGCCACGGATACGCAGAATTTT. Residues: CASSFWTATDTQNF. This chain links TRBV5-1 with TRBJ2-3, with a possible D match to TRBD1 (6 bases). The CDR3 consists of 14 residues. Germline CDR1 SGHRS, CDR2 YFSETQ.

The chain carries TRBV4-2 and TRBJ1-2, with D possibly matching TRBD1 (6 bases). This CDR3 has 17 amino acids. V gave up 1 base and J gave up 2 bases, with 17 bases separating them. The V gene's germline CDR1 is LGHNA and CDR2 YNFKEQ. CDR3 coding DNA: TGTGCCAGCAGCCAAGTTACCGTCGTTCAGGGGAACTATGGCTACACCTTC. Translating it yields CASSQVTVVQGNYGYTF.

The rearrangement uses TRBV15 and TRBJ1-2, with TRBD1 matching over 7 bases. This CDR3 spans 14 amino acids. CDR1 is LNHNV and CDR2 is YYDKDF in the germline V gene (reference sequence). V lost 3 bases, J lost 4 bases, and 5 bases stayed unmatched. CDR3 in amino acids: CATSSTGQRYGYTF. The CDR3 nucleotides read TGTGCCACCAGCAGTACGGGACAGCGCTATGGCTACACCTTC.

The chain uses TRBV7-9 and TRBJ2-2; no definite D call. The germline V gene encodes CDR1 SEHNR and CDR2 FQNEAQ (reference sequence). V was pared by 5 bases and J by 6 bases, with 13 bases between. The CDR3 has 14 amino acids. The CDR3 region is CASSQRVAAGELFF. The CDR3, as DNA: TGTGCCAGCAGCCAAAGGGTAGCAGCCGGGGAGCTGTTTTTT.

The sample holds a few counts of this clonotype. The V and J genes are TRBV28 and TRBJ1-3; D not resolved. Trimming left V 7 bases short and J 2 bases short, with 9 bases between. CDR1 is MDHEN, CDR2 SYDVKM, per germline. The CDR3 sequence is 13 residues long. The CDR3 reads CASNGVTGNTIYF. The CDR3 DNA follows: TGTGCCAGCAACGGAGTTACTGGAAACACCATATATTTT.

Only a few counts were recorded for this clonotype. The genes are TRBV7-8 and TRBJ2-7; 9 bases fit TRBD2. The CDR3 is made up of 16 amino acids. Germline V gives CDR1 SGHVS, CDR2 FQNEAQ. Trimming at V came to 5 bases and at J to 6 bases, leaving 14 bases not matched to a gene. The CDR3 here is CASSQPGLAGKGEQYF. CDR3 bases: TGTGCCAGCAGCCAGCCGGGGCTAGCGGGGAAGGGCGAGCAGTACTTC.

As concerns this clonotype: One junction end does not reproduce the germline sequence, and a read error may be involved. The chain combines TRBV4-1 with TRBJ1-1; no clear D gene. This CDR3 region has 14 residues. Germline loops: CDR1 MGHRA, CDR2 YSYEKL. CDR3 coding DNA: TGCGCCAGCAGCCAAGAAAGGATGAACACTGAAGCGTTCTTT. This codes for CASSQERMNTEAFF.

This clonotype was counted a few times. This chain connects TRBV18 to TRBJ2-1; TRBD2 matches at 7 bases. Per the germline V gene, CDR1 is KGHSH and CDR2 is LQKENI. The CDR3 runs 12 residues. The trim removed 2 bases at V and 9 bases at J, leaving 1 base unmatched. The CDR3 loop is CASSPGEGEQFF. CDR3 bases: TGTGCCAGCTCACCAGGGGAGGGTGAGCAGTTCTTC. The full variable domain, in which reference TRBV18 and TRBJ2-1 provide the parts outside the CDR3, is NAGVMQNPRHLVRRRGQEARLRCSPMKGHSHVYWYRQLPEEGLKFMVYLQKENIIDESGMPKERFSAEFPKEGPSILRIQQVVRGDSAAYFCASSPGEGEQFFGPGTRLTVL.

The table lists this clonotype with a few counts. The V gene is TRBV6-6, the J gene TRBJ2-1; D gene ambiguous. The CDR3 has 17 residues. CDR1 and CDR2 from the germline V gene are MNHNY and SVGAGI (reference sequence). V was trimmed by 0 bases and J by 0 bases, leaving 12 bases between them. This chain's CDR3 is CASSYSSLGSSYNEQFF. In nucleotides, the CDR3 is TGTGCCAGCAGTTACTCATCCCTAGGCAGCTCCTACAATGAGCAGTTCTTC.

In its sample, this clonotype was seen many times. This chain connects TRBV28 to TRBJ2-3, with 8 bases lining up with TRBD2. After removal of 10 bases from V and 8 bases from J, the junction contained 14 bases not matched to a gene. Per the germline V gene, CDR1 is MDHEN and CDR2 is SYDVKM. This CDR3 comprises 14 residues. The CDR3 loop is CATSRGGRRSTQYF. The CDR3 nucleotides are TGTGCCACCTCTAGAGGCGGGAGGAGAAGTACGCAGTATTTT.

This clonotype was found a few times. The V gene is TRBV7-2, the J gene TRBJ1-2; possible D gene TRBD1, 5 bases. The CDR3 length is 12 residues. Germline CDR1 reads SGHTA; CDR2 reads FQGNSA. Trimming removed 4 bases from V and 6 bases from J, with 9 bases in between. The CDR3 reads CASSSGGNGYTF. The CDR3 region has the DNA TGTGCCAGCAGCTCGGGGGGAAATGGCTACACCTTC.

This clonotype has a single count. The chain joins TRBV28 to TRBJ2-1; 9 nucleotides match TRBD1. Trimming removed 5 bases from V and 1 base from J; junction bases left unmatched: 6. This CDR3 has 16 residues. Germline loops: CDR1 MDHEN, CDR2 SYDVKM. This CDR3 reads CASSSPGQGSYNEQFF. Here the CDR3 DNA reads TGTGCCAGCAGTAGCCCGGGACAGGGTTCCTACAATGAGCAGTTCTTC.

The rearrangement joins TRBV7-2 to TRBJ1-4; 8 nucleotides line up with TRBD1. V shed 1 base, J shed 8 bases, and the junction held 6 bases outside the gene matches. Germline CDR1 SGHTA, CDR2 FQGNSA. There are 15 residues in the CDR3. Here the CDR3 DNA reads TGTGCCAGCAGCTTAGAGGGGACAGGATGGGAAAAACTGTTTTTT. Amino acid sequence: CASSLEGTGWEKLFF.

This clonotype appeared a few times. The chain is built from TRBV20-1 and TRBJ2-1; 7 nucleotides align to TRBD2. V dropped 0 bases and J dropped 7; count of bases not matched to a gene: 9. The CDR3 has 15 residues. CDR1 DFQATT and CDR2 SNEGSKA come from the germline V gene (reference sequence). The CDR3, as DNA: TGCAGTGCTAGAGATGTGCGGGAGTGGGGTAATGAGCAGTTCTTC. As protein: CSARDVREWGNEQFF.

In this sample, this clonotype turned up a few times. This chain uses TRBV6-2 or TRBV6-3 with TRBJ2-7, with TRBD2 matching over 12 bases. The CDR3 runs 17 residues. V lost 7 bases to trimming and J lost 0 bases; unmatched junction nucleotides: 10. Germline CDR1 is MNHEY and CDR2 is SVGEGT. The CDR3 is CASKRTSGKWSSYEQYF. The CDR3, as DNA: TGTGCCAGCAAAAGGACTAGCGGGAAGTGGAGCTCCTACGAGCAGTACTTC.

This sequence joins TRBV28 and TRBJ1-5; D unresolved. The CDR3 spans 14 residues. The V end lost 6 bases, the J end lost 3 bases, and 12 bases lay between the germline ends. CDR1 and CDR2 (germline): MDHEN, SYDVKM. The CDR3 is CASSPVKANQPQHF. The CDR3 bases are TGTGCCAGCAGCCCGGTCAAGGCCAATCAGCCCCAGCATTTT.

This clonotype was seen a handful of times. The chain recombines TRBV14 with TRBJ2-1; 12 positions agree with TRBD2. Germline trimming cut 8 bases from V and 5 bases from J; bases unmatched to any gene: 1. CDR3 length: 13 residues. The V gene's germline CDR1 is SGHDN and CDR2 FVKESK. Here the CDR3 DNA reads TGTGCCAGCCGGACTAGCGGGAACAATGAGCAGTTCTTC. Encoded protein: CASRTSGNNEQFF.

The table lists this clonotype with many counts. V gene TRBV7-9 combines with J gene TRBJ2-5, with a tentative D call TRBD2 (6 bases). This CDR3 is built from 15 residues. V lost 0 bases, J lost 4 bases, and 12 bases lay in between. Per germline, CDR1 SEHNR and CDR2 FQNEAQ (reference sequence). In DNA, the CDR3 is TGTGCCAGCAGCTTAGCCTCGACTAGGGGAGAGACCCAGTACTTC. It codes for CASSLASTRGETQYF.

This chain uses TRBV12-5 with TRBJ2-1; 9 bases line up with TRBD1. From germline, CDR1 is LGHNT and CDR2 FRNRAP. The CDR3 runs to 16 residues. J gave up 9 bases and V 1 base, and 10 bases lay outside the gene matches. CDR3 region: CASGLAQTGGRGEQFF. In nucleotides, the CDR3 is TGTGCTAGTGGTTTGGCCCAGACAGGGGGTCGCGGTGAGCAGTTCTTC.

V gene TRBV9 combines with J gene TRBJ2-1; 8 positions agree with TRBD2. The junction had 18 bases not matched to a gene; V was cut back by 5 bases and J by 8 bases. CDR1 SGDLS and CDR2 YYNGEE come from the germline V gene. This CDR3 is built from 17 residues. The CDR3 DNA sequence: TGTGCCAGCAGTGCCGAGCAATTTAGCGGGGTGGGCGATGAGCAGTTCTTC. The encoded protein is CASSAEQFSGVGDEQFF.

This clonotype has at least ten counts. The gene calls are TRBV7-2 and TRBJ2-1; 9 bases are a match to TRBD2. This CDR3 region has 14 residues. CDR1 and CDR2 (germline): SGHTA, FQGNSA. The ends lost 8 bases at V and 3 bases at J; junction bases unmatched: 5. The CDR3 sequence is CASRIAGVYNEQFF. The CDR3 bases are TGTGCCAGCCGAATAGCGGGAGTCTACAATGAGCAGTTCTTC.

J is TRBJ1-3 and V is TRBV28; D remains unclear. Trimming removed 4 bases at V and 8 bases at J, with 9 bases between. The CDR3 contains 12 residues. Per germline, CDR1 MDHEN and CDR2 SYDVKM. For the CDR3, the DNA is TGTGCCAGCAGTTCGGGTCGCGACACCATATATTTT. Protein: CASSSGRDTIYF.

This clonotype has a handful of counts. This chain joins TRBV12-3 or TRBV12-4 and TRBJ1-4; D is perhaps TRBD1 (6 bases). V lost 8 bases and J 3 bases, leaving 10 bases between the germline ends. CDR3 length: 13 amino acids. The CDR3 DNA sequence: TGTGCCAGCCGGACAGATTCTAATGAAAAACTGTTTTTT. Encoded protein: CASRTDSNEKLFF.

This clonotype was seen many times. The chain links TRBV7-2 to TRBJ2-5; D is possibly TRBD1 (6 bases). Germline lookup yields CDR1 SGHTA and CDR2 FQGNSA. Trimming took off 5 bases at V and 5 bases at J, with 15 bases between the two ends. The CDR3 loop spans 14 amino acids. DNA of the CDR3: TGTGCCAGCAGCACCCACAGGGTCCGGGAGACCCAGTACTTC. Its protein is CASSTHRVRETQYF.

In its sample, this clonotype was seen many times. This sequence joins TRBV7-6 and TRBJ2-1, with 9 bases matching TRBD1. CDR1 is SGHVS, CDR2 FNYEAQ, per germline. There are 16 residues in the CDR3. V lost 3 bases and J lost 4; bases outside the gene matches: 7. CDR3 DNA: TGTGCCAGCAGCTTTATTGACAGGGGGGATTACAATGAGCAGTTCTTC. Translating it yields CASSFIDRGDYNEQFF.